A single sample gave rise to the 9 T cell receptor beta chains below, sequenced in a study of vaccination effects on CD4 cells after COVID-19. Data came from immunoSEQ multiplex PCR; TCRdb stores just in-frame clones and leaves some out. The sample contains about 19,000 clones, approximately 74% of which appear only once. Antigen-specific CD4+ T cells expanded by the ViraFEST assay with viral peptide pools were then sequenced. Researchers isolated CD4+ T cells once ten to eleven days of culture had elapsed. The person had PCR-confirmed SARS-CoV-2 infection between March and December 2020. No antigen is known for these receptors. The sequencing here drew on CD4+ T cells from PBMCs cultured with SARS-CoV-2 spike peptides, taken before COVID-19 vaccination. The receptors come from a human donor who had a prior SARS-CoV-2 infection.

J is TRBJ2-1 and V is TRBV7-3; 12 nucleotides match TRBD1. V was clipped by 5 bases and J by 9 bases; unmatched bases: 11. Per germline, CDR1 SGHTA and CDR2 FQGTGA. The CDR3 is 16 amino acids. In DNA form, the CDR3 reads TGTGCCAGCAGCCTCCGACCGGGACAGGGGGCTTCTGAGCAGTTCTTC. It specifies CASSLRPGQGASEQFF.

This clone appeared once. Sequence at one end of the junction differs from germline and may be a read error. This chain joins TRBV7-8 and TRBJ1-1, with a weak D call TRBD1 (5 bases). This CDR3 has 16 amino acids. Germline assignment: CDR1 SGHVS and CDR2 FQNEAQ. The CDR3 protein is CASSLRTRDSGPEVFF. The CDR3 nucleotides read TGTGCCAGCAGCCTTCGAACCCGGGACTCCGGCCCTGAAGTTTTCTTT.

This CDR3 is CASSTDGNTEAFF. The CDR3, as DNA: TGTGCCAGCTCTACTGACGGGAACACTGAAGCTTTCTTT. The rearrangement uses TRBV18 and TRBJ1-1; D is ambiguous. Trimming left V 6 bases short and J 1 base short, with 9 bases between. CDR1 and CDR2 from the germline V gene are KGHSH and LQKENI. This CDR3 is 13 amino acids long.

The genes are TRBV7-9 and TRBJ1-1, with D perhaps TRBD1 (5 bases). Germline loops: CDR1 SEHNR, CDR2 FQNEAQ (reference sequence). This CDR3 is built from 13 residues. V was pared by 5 bases and J by 3 bases, with 10 bases between. The CDR3 DNA reads as TGTGCCAGCAGCCGGGCGGGGGACACTGAAGCTTTCTTT. It encodes CASSRAGDTEAFF. Filled out from reference TRBV7-9 and TRBJ1-1, the complete variable domain reads DTGVSQNPRHKITKRGQNVTFRCDPISEHNRLYWYRQTLGQGPEFLTYFQNEAQLEKSRLLSDRFSAERPKGSFSTLEIQRTEQGDSAMYLCASSRAGDTEAFFGQGTRLTVV.

The chain employs TRBV11-3 and TRBJ2-7, with D possibly matching TRBD1 (5 bases). CDR1 is SGHNT and CDR2 is YENEEA in the germline V gene. Deletions cut 2 bases from V and 0 bases from J, with 11 bases between. CDR3 length equals 15 residues. The CDR3 spells CASSLLQVSSYEQYF. Written as DNA, the CDR3 is TGTGCCAGCAGCTTATTACAGGTGAGCTCCTACGAGCAGTACTTC.

The gene calls are TRBV7-9 and TRBJ2-7, with D perhaps matching TRBD2 (6 bases). Per the germline V gene, CDR1 is SEHNR and CDR2 is FQNEAQ (reference sequence). The CDR3 is 12 amino acids. Trimming shortened V by 3 bases and J by 6 bases, and 9 bases separated the two germline ends. CDR3 nucleotides: TGTGCCAGCAGCTTGGCGGGGAGCGAGCAGTACTTC. Protein: CASSLAGSEQYF.

This clone has only one observation. The chain recombines TRBV5-4 with TRBJ2-1; perhaps TRBD2 as D (6 bases). This CDR3 has 16 residues. Germline CDR1 SGHNT, CDR2 YYREEE (reference sequence). Trimming took 3 bases from V and 5 from J, leaving 18 bases between them. The CDR3 reads CASSSPPGSTHNEQFF. The CDR3 nucleotides read TGTGCCAGCAGCTCTCCTCCCGGGAGCACCCACAATGAGCAGTTCTTC.

The chain uses TRBV3-1 (or the pseudogene TRBV3-2) and TRBJ2-7, with TRBD2 matching 7 bases. Germline V gene data show CDR1 as LGHDT and CDR2 as YNNKEL (reference sequence). Losses at the gene ends were 0 bases for V and 3 bases for J; bases not matched to a gene: 2. The CDR3 totals 14 residues. Here the CDR3 DNA reads TGTGCCAGCAGCCAAGACCGGACTAGCTACGAGCAGTACTTC. It translates to CASSQDRTSYEQYF.

This clone was detected only once. The chain links TRBV7-3 to TRBJ2-1, with 15 bases aligning to TRBD2. CDR3 size: 14 residues. J was trimmed by 9 bases and V by 5 bases; bases with no gene match: 2. Germline lookup yields CDR1 SGHTA and CDR2 FQGTGA. The CDR3 DNA is TGTGCCAGCAGCCAGGGACTAGCGGGGGGTGAGCAGTTCTTC. This gives the protein CASSQGLAGGEQFF.